Listed below are T cell receptor beta chains from one sample, sequenced in a study of T cell responses to AZD1222 COVID-19 vaccine. This table comes from immunoSEQ multiplex PCR, and its TCRdb copy is limited to in-frame clones, with some not included. The sample shows around 130,000 clones, roughly nine tenths of them seen only once. The sample in question was peripheral blood, obtained 28 days after the second AZD1222 dose. Receptors originate from an adult who received the AZD1222 COVID-19 vaccine. Both conserved end residues are part of each CDR3. D genes are given only for firm matches. Part of the rows lack a size; the others show once, few, many or a class for expanded clones.

d_call,clone_size,j_call,v_call,cdr3_aa,cdr3_nt
.,few,TRBJ2-1,TRBV3-1/TRBV3-2,CASSSYNEQFF,TGTGCCAGCAGCTCTTACAATGAGCAGTTCTTC
TRBD2,few,TRBJ2-1,TRBV15,CATSRESPTSGINEQFF,TGTGCCACCAGCAGAGAATCACCGACTAGCGGCATCAATGAGCAGTTCTTC
.,.,TRBJ1-3,TRBV6-6,CASITPDRNTIYF,TGTGCCAGCATAACGCCGGACCGAAACACCATATATTTT
.,.,TRBJ2-7,TRBV5-1,CASSFSYEQYF,TGCGCCAGCAGCTTCTCCTACGAGCAGTACTTC
.,.,TRBJ2-3,TRBV5-1,CASSPPTTNTDTQYF,TGCGCCAGCAGCCCCCCTACCACTAACACAGATACGCAGTATTTT
.,.,TRBJ1-3,TRBV4-2,CASSQGLILRLGSSGNTIYF,TGTGCCAGCAGCCAAGGCCTCATCCTACGGTTGGGAAGCTCTGGAAACACCATATATTTT
TRBD1,.,TRBJ2-7,TRBV3-1/TRBV3-2,CASSQAGTAYSYEQYF,TGTGCCAGCAGCCAAGCCGGGACAGCCTATTCCTACGAGCAGTACTTC
TRBD1,.,TRBJ2-7,TRBV5-3,CARSSRDRADHEQYF,TGTGCCAGAAGCTCCCGGGACAGGGCCGACCACGAGCAGTACTTC
.,.,TRBJ1-1,TRBV21-1,CASSKGYRETEAFF,TGTGCCAGCAGCAAAGGCTACAGGGAGACTGAAGCTTTCTTT
.,.,TRBJ2-7,TRBV12-3/TRBV12-4,CASSLERGDEQYF,TGTGCCAGCAGTTTAGAACGGGGAGACGAGCAGTACTTC
TRBD1,.,TRBJ1-2,TRBV4-1,CASSQGDREGGYTF,TGCGCCAGCAGCCAAGGGGACAGGGAGGGTGGCTACACCTTC
TRBD1,.,TRBJ1-4,TRBV7-9,CASSLDRERTNEKLFF,TGTGCCAGCAGCTTGGACAGGGAAAGAACTAATGAAAAACTGTTTTTT
.,.,TRBJ1-2,TRBV20-1,CSAPTHLGYTF,TGCAGTGCACCGACACATTTGGGCTACACCTTC
.,.,TRBJ2-7,TRBV7-5,CVRSFVREGRASYEQYF,TGTGTCAGAAGCTTCGTCCGGGAGGGCCGAGCCTCCTACGAGCAGTACTTC
.,.,TRBJ1-3,TRBV2,CASSEGTGRSNTIYF,TGTGCCAGCAGTGAAGGCACAGGGAGAAGCAACACCATATATTTT
TRBD2,.,TRBJ2-1,TRBV18,CASSPPSGASYNEQFF,TGTGCCAGCTCACCACCTAGCGGGGCCTCCTACAATGAGCAGTTCTTC
.,.,TRBJ1-2,TRBV2,CASTIRNSNYGYTF,TGTGCCAGCACTATCCGGAACAGCAACTATGGCTACACCTTC
.,.,TRBJ1-1,TRBV6-5,CASSYSLGVAEAFF,TGTGCCAGCAGTTACTCATTGGGGGTAGCCGAAGCTTTCTTT
TRBD2,.,TRBJ2-7,TRBV3-1/TRBV3-2,CASSPGLAEREQYF,TGTGCCAGCAGCCCCGGACTAGCTGAACGCGAGCAGTACTTC
.,.,TRBJ2-7,TRBV11-2,CASSLARGWFEQYF,TGTGCCAGCAGCTTAGCCAGGGGTTGGTTCGAGCAGTACTTC
TRBD2,once,TRBJ2-4,TRBV5-4,CASSRPGLAEDGDIQYF,TGTGCCAGCAGCCGACCGGGACTAGCGGAGGATGGGGACATTCAGTACTTC
.,.,TRBJ2-5,TRBV5-1,CASSPSGERGETQYF,TGCGCCAGCAGCCCCTCCGGGGAGAGAGGGGAGACCCAGTACTTC
.,.,TRBJ2-2,TRBV20-1,CSASNSPGELFF,TGCAGTGCTAGTAATTCCCCCGGGGAGCTGTTTTTT
.,.,TRBJ2-7,TRBV2,CASILDSGVNEQYF,TGTGCCAGCATTCTGGACAGTGGGGTCAACGAGCAGTACTTC
.,.,TRBJ1-1,TRBV28,CASLTGSTEAFF,TGTGCCAGCCTCACAGGGTCGACTGAAGCTTTCTTT
.,.,TRBJ1-4,TRBV6-2/TRBV6-3,CASSNYGRTSNEKLFF,TGTGCCAGCAGCAACTACGGACGGACTTCTAATGAAAAACTGTTTTTT
.,once,TRBJ2-1,TRBV10-3,CAISSGVGDEQFF,TGTGCCATCAGTAGCGGAGTCGGAGATGAGCAGTTCTTC
.,.,TRBJ1-1,TRBV6-2/TRBV6-3,CASSPLTLPLNTEAFF,TGTGCCAGCAGTCCCCTGACCTTACCCTTGAACACTGAAGCTTTCTTT
.,.,TRBJ2-1,TRBV20-1,CSAAPREQFF,TGCAGTGCCGCCCCCCGTGAGCAGTTCTTC
.,few,TRBJ1-6,TRBV5-6,CASSLAYNSPLHF,TGTGCCAGCAGCTTGGCCTATAATTCACCCCTCCACTTT
TRBD1,once,TRBJ2-2,TRBV19,CASSVQGAGGELFF,TGTGCCAGTAGTGTTCAGGGGGCGGGCGGGGAGCTGTTTTTT
.,.,TRBJ2-2,TRBV10-1,CASSERTTNTGELFF,TGCGCCAGCAGTGAACGGACGACGAACACCGGGGAGCTGTTTTTT
.,once,TRBJ1-3,TRBV6-1,CASSKGHFASGNTIYF,TGTGCCAGCAGTAAAGGACATTTCGCCTCTGGAAACACCATATATTTT
.,.,TRBJ1-1,TRBV4-3,CASSQDWWTEAFF,TGCGCCAGCAGCCAAGATTGGTGGACTGAAGCTTTCTTT
TRBD1,.,TRBJ1-3,TRBV9,CASSPGTGSGNTIYF,TGTGCCAGCAGCCCAGGGACAGGCTCTGGAAACACCATATATTTT
.,.,TRBJ1-1,TRBV30,CAWSPDLVANTEAFF,TGTGCCTGGAGTCCCGATCTAGTTGCTAACACTGAAGCTTTCTTT
.,.,TRBJ2-1,TRBV3-1/TRBV3-2,CASSPTAGSYNEQFF,TGTGCCAGCAGCCCGACTGCTGGCTCCTACAATGAGCAGTTCTTC
.,.,TRBJ1-2,TRBV28,CASSTNLGGYTF,TGTGCCAGCAGTACCAACCTTGGGGGCTACACCTTC
.,.,TRBJ2-7,TRBV30,CAWGALGIEQYF,TGTGCCTGGGGGGCATTGGGGATCGAGCAGTACTTC
.,.,TRBJ1-2,TRBV2,CASSAAANYGYTF,TGTGCCAGCAGTGCGGCAGCCAACTATGGCTACACCTTC
.,.,TRBJ1-2,TRBV18,CASSPDRRDGYTF,TGTGCCAGCTCACCTGACAGGCGCGATGGCTACACCTTC
TRBD1,.,TRBJ1-5,TRBV6-5,CASSYRGQGSQPQHF,TGTGCCAGCAGTTACCGGGGACAGGGAAGTCAGCCCCAGCATTTT
.,.,TRBJ1-2,TRBV11-2,CASSLVGEEDGYTF,TGTGCCAGCAGCTTAGTAGGGGAGGAAGATGGCTACACCTTC
.,.,TRBJ2-7,TRBV28,CASSLLSGMTYEQYF,TGTGCCAGCAGTTTATTGTCGGGGATGACCTACGAGCAGTACTTC
.,few,TRBJ1-1,TRBV12-3/TRBV12-4,CASSLKGRTEAFF,TGTGCCAGCAGTTTAAAGGGCCGCACTGAAGCTTTCTTT